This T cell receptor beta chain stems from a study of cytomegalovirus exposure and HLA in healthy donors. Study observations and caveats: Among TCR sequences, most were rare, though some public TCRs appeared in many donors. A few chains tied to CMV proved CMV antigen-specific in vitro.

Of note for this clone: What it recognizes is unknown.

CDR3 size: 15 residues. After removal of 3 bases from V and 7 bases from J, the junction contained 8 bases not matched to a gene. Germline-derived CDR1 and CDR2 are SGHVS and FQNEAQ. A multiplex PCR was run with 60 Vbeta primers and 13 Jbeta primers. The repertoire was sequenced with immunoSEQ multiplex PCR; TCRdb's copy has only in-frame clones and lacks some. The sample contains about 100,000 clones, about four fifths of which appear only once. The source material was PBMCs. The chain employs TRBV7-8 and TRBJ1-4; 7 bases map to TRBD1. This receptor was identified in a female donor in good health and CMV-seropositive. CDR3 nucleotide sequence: TGTGCCAGCAGCTTTACCAGGGGGAGTGGTGAAAAACTGTTTTTT. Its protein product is CASSFTRGSGEKLFF.